Each of the 30 T cell receptor beta chains below was sequenced from the same sample in a study of OX40 agonist ivuxolimab in advanced cancers. Data came from immunoSEQ multiplex PCR; TCRdb stores just in-frame clones and leaves some out. The table has roughly 70,000 clones, 65% to 85% seen once. The sequenced sample was CD4+ or CD8+ T cells sorted from blood, obtained in a trial of the OX40 agonist ivuxolimab. Receptors were obtained from an adult with an advanced solid tumor such as melanoma, head and neck, liver or kidney cancer.

On this clone: The identical CDR3 is also encoded by other nucleotide sequences in the sample. The gene calls are TRBV18 and TRBJ2-2; D is ambiguous. Germline-derived CDR1 and CDR2 are KGHSH and LQKENI. The length of the CDR3 is 12 residues. Between the trimmed V and J ends, which lost 6 bases and 2 bases, there was a span of 4 bases. The CDR3 here is CASSPNTGELFF. The CDR3 bases are TGTGCCAGCTCCCCTAACACCGGGGAGCTGTTTTTT.

This clone showed up just a few times. The V call is TRBV30, the J call TRBJ1-2; TRBD1 is a possible D gene (5 bases). The CDR3 has 13 residues. Germline V gene lookup returns CDR1 GTSNPN and CDR2 SVGIG (reference sequence). The germline V and J ends were trimmed by 5 bases and 4 bases, with 14 bases remaining between them. As DNA, the CDR3 is TGTGCCTGGGGGACGCAGGCTAGCTATGGCTACACCTTC. It specifies CAWGTQASYGYTF.

This chain connects TRBV29-1 to TRBJ2-7, with D tentatively TRBD2 (5 bases). The ends were cut back, 7 bases at V and 4 bases at J, with 11 bases in the middle. The CDR3 has 11 amino acids. Per the germline V gene, CDR1 is SQVTM and CDR2 is ANQGSEA. In DNA, the CDR3 is TGCAGCGGTGGACGGGGTTACGAGCAGTACTTC. This sequence encodes CSGGRGYEQYF.

The gene calls are TRBV27 and TRBJ2-7, with unresolved D. V was pared by 2 bases and J by 4 bases, with 12 bases between. The germline V gene has CDR1 MNHEY and CDR2 SMNVEV (reference sequence). The CDR3 extends over 14 amino acids. The chain's CDR3 is CASSLAPDNYEQYF. For the CDR3, the DNA is TGTGCCAGCAGTTTAGCCCCAGACAATTACGAGCAGTACTTC.

This chain joins TRBV7-2 and TRBJ1-4; the D is unclear. There are 16 residues in the CDR3. CDR1 is SGHTA and CDR2 is FQGNSA in the germline V gene. V lost 5 bases and J lost 4, with 17 bases in between. CDR3 region: CASSPKVWLGNEKLFF. The CDR3 coding sequence is TGTGCCAGCAGCCCCAAGGTCTGGCTGGGTAATGAAAAACTGTTTTTT.

V gene TRBV11-2 combines with J gene TRBJ2-2; D might be TRBD2 (6 bases). The CDR3 is 16 amino acids. V was clipped by 5 bases and J by 5 bases, with 18 bases between them. Germline V gene sequence: CDR1 SGHAT, CDR2 FQNNGV. CDR3: CASSRRGGTETGELFF. The CDR3 DNA reads as TGTGCCAGCAGCCGCCGAGGCGGGACGGAGACCGGGGAGCTGTTTTTT.

The gene calls are TRBV6-5 and TRBJ2-1, with TRBD2 as a possible D gene (5 bases). V lost 0 bases and J 10 bases, leaving 10 bases between the germline ends. The CDR3 has 13 amino acids. The germline gives CDR1 MNHEY, CDR2 SVGAGI. CDR3 loop: CASSYSRGGEQFF. The CDR3 coding sequence is TGTGCCAGCAGTTACTCCCGGGGTGGAGAGCAGTTCTTC.

The gene calls are TRBV27 and TRBJ2-3; D is ambiguous. Trimming stripped 6 bases from V and 4 bases from J, with 11 bases between. This CDR3 is built from 13 residues. Per germline, CDR1 MNHEY and CDR2 SMNVEV (reference sequence). CDR3 sequence: CASSSRSADTQYF. The CDR3 DNA reads TGTGCCAGCAGCAGCCGGTCTGCAGATACGCAGTATTTT.

The chain uses TRBV5-4 and TRBJ1-1; D call uncertain. The CDR3 covers 13 residues. Germline values: CDR1 SGHNT, CDR2 YYREEE (reference sequence). The germline V and J ends were trimmed by 3 bases and 0 bases, with 6 bases remaining between them. The CDR3 region has the DNA TGTGCCAGCAGCTCCAGCCTGAACACTGAAGCTTTCTTT. Its translation is CASSSSLNTEAFF.

The gene calls are TRBV27 and TRBJ2-1; D possibly corresponds to TRBD2 (7 bases). The CDR3 totals 18 residues. Germline V gene data show CDR1 as MNHEY and CDR2 as SMNVEV (reference sequence). V lost 3 bases and J 0 bases, leaving 18 bases between the germline ends. For the CDR3, the DNA is TGTGCCAGCAGTTTCCGATCGCGGGGGCCTGGCTCCTACAATGAGCAGTTCTTC. This encodes CASSFRSRGPGSYNEQFF.

This rearrangement joins TRBV5-1 to TRBJ2-1; D call uncertain. CDR1 and CDR2 (germline): SGHRS, YFSETQ. V shed 1 base and J shed 7 bases, with 15 bases lying between them. The CDR3 length is 15 residues. The CDR3 loop is CASSLRDSLRNEQFF. The CDR3 bases are TGCGCCAGCAGCTTGAGAGACTCCTTGAGAAATGAGCAGTTCTTC.

The CDR3: CASMTGPEQYF. The CDR3 coding sequence is TGTGCCAGCATGACAGGGCCCGAGCAGTACTTC. This chain connects TRBV6-6 to TRBJ2-7; TRBD1 agrees at 7 bases. From germline, CDR1 is MNHNY and CDR2 SVGAGI (reference sequence). Trimming at V came to 7 bases and at J to 6 bases, leaving 3 bases not matched to a gene. The CDR3 runs 11 residues.

The J gene is TRBJ2-7, the V gene TRBV6-1; 11 bases align to TRBD2. V shed 4 bases, J shed 0 bases, and the junction held 5 bases outside the gene matches. Germline CDR1 MNHNS, CDR2 SASEGT. The CDR3 runs 16 residues. For the CDR3, the DNA is TGTGCCAGCAGTGGAGGACTAGCGGGCCTCTCCTACGAGCAGTACTTC. Translation: CASSGGLAGLSYEQYF.

CDR3 amino acids: CASSRAGADTEAFF. DNA of the CDR3: TGTGCCAGCAGCAGAGCCGGGGCCGACACTGAAGCTTTCTTT. The chain couples TRBV7-9 to TRBJ1-1, with D possibly TRBD1 on 5 matching bases. Trimming took 5 bases from V and 3 from J, leaving 13 bases between them. CDR1 SEHNR and CDR2 FQNEAQ come from the germline V gene (reference sequence). The CDR3 covers 14 residues.

The CDR3 DNA sequence: TGCGCCAGCAGCCAAGGAGGGGGGGCGGCGACCCAGTACTTC. Translated: CASSQGGGAATQYF. The V and J genes are TRBV4-1 and TRBJ2-5; a possible D gene is TRBD2 (7 bases). The V end lost 1 base, the J end lost 7 bases, and 13 bases lay between the germline ends. Germline CDR1 and CDR2: MGHRA and YSYEKL. This CDR3 is built from 14 residues.

J is TRBJ1-2 and V is TRBV19; 7 nucleotides line up with TRBD1. The CDR3 covers 15 residues. J lost 7 bases, V lost 5 bases, and 13 bases had no gene match. Germline V gives CDR1 LNHDA, CDR2 SQIVND (reference sequence). CDR3 coding DNA: TGTGCCAGTAGTCCCCAGGGGGGGAGCATTGGTGGCTACACCTTC. It codes for CASSPQGGSIGGYTF.

The chain has TRBV2 and TRBJ2-2; D remains unclear. Trimming took 5 bases from V and 1 from J, leaving 8 bases between them. CDR3 length: 14 residues. The germline V gene has CDR1 SNHLY and CDR2 FYNNEI. DNA of the CDR3: TGTGCCAGCAGTCCGAGACAGAACACCGGGGAGCTGTTTTTT. This sequence encodes CASSPRQNTGELFF.

This rearrangement joins TRBV18 to TRBJ2-3; TRBD2 agrees at 7 bases. The junction had 2 bases not matched to a gene; V was cut back by 3 bases and J by 2 bases. CDR1 and CDR2 from the germline V gene are KGHSH and LQKENI. This CDR3 is 14 amino acids long. Written as DNA, the CDR3 is TGTGCCAGCTCACCGCGGGGGTACACAGATACGCAGTATTTT. Residues: CASSPRGYTDTQYF.

The chain uses TRBV6-1 and TRBJ1-1; TRBD1 might be the D (6 bases). The CDR3 runs to 13 residues. Looked up from germline, CDR1 is MNHNS and CDR2 is SASEGT. Trimming cost V 5 bases and J 4 bases, with 11 bases left between them. The CDR3 DNA follows: TGTGCCAGCAGTCACAGGGAGGGCACTGAAGCTTTCTTT. Residues: CASSHREGTEAFF.

The chain combines TRBV21-1 with TRBJ1-5; the D call in the table, TRBD1, was not verified against the DNA. TRBV21-1 is a pseudogene segment. The CDR3 has 17 residues. CDR3 residues: CASSLPSGTGLNQPQHF. Here the CDR3 DNA reads TGTGCCAGCAGCTTACCTTCCGGGACAGGGCTCAATCAGCCCCAGCATTTT.

This chain uses TRBV19 with TRBJ2-3, with 11 bases identical to TRBD2. CDR3 length: 17 amino acids. CDR1 is LNHDA, CDR2 SQIVND, per germline (reference sequence). Unmatched junction bases numbered 10, after V lost 6 bases and J lost 2 bases. CDR3 loop: CASRTSGAGLVTDTQYF. For the CDR3, the DNA is TGTGCCAGTAGGACTAGCGGGGCAGGTCTTGTCACAGATACGCAGTATTTT. Filled out from reference TRBV19 and TRBJ2-3, the complete variable domain reads DGGITQSPKYLFRKEGQNVTLSCEQNLNHDAMYWYRQDPGQGLRLIYYSQIVNDFQKGDIAEGYSVSREKKESFPLTVTSAQKNPTAFYLCASRTSGAGLVTDTQYFGPGTRLTVL.

The chain is built from TRBV18 and TRBJ2-1; 12 positions match TRBD1. Losses at the gene ends were 1 base for V and 8 bases for J; bases not matched to a gene: 3. This CDR3 has 15 residues. Germline assignment: CDR1 KGHSH and CDR2 LQKENI. CDR3 coding DNA: TGTGCCAGCTCACCACGGGACAGGGGGCTTGATGAGCAGTTCTTC. It encodes CASSPRDRGLDEQFF.

This sequence joins TRBV7-2 and TRBJ1-1; weak D call: TRBD1 (5 bases). V was pared by 1 base and J by 0 bases, with 6 bases between. CDR1 and CDR2 from the germline V gene are SGHTA and FQGNSA. The CDR3 consists of 14 residues. Written as DNA, the CDR3 is TGTGCCAGCAGCTTAGGACAGCTGAACACTGAAGCTTTCTTT. This sequence encodes CASSLGQLNTEAFF.

The genes are TRBV1 and TRBJ1-1; TRBD1, as called in the table, went unchecked against the DNA. TRBV1 is shown as a pseudogene. The CDR3 contains 14 residues. The CDR3 DNA reads TGCACCAGCAGCGAGGTAGAGGGGGACACTGAAGCTTTCTTT. Translating gives CTSSEVEGDTEAFF.

The chain has TRBV5-4 and TRBJ2-4; D remains ambiguous. Between the trimmed V and J ends, which lost 5 bases and 0 bases, there was a span of 12 bases. Per germline, CDR1 SGHNT and CDR2 YYREEE (reference sequence). The CDR3 spans 15 residues. CDR3 nucleotides: TGTGCCAGCAGGTCCGATCTACTAGCCAAAAACATTCAGTACTTC. Residues: CASRSDLLAKNIQYF.

As to this clone: At one end the junction does not follow the germline gene, possibly because of a read error. The chain links TRBV6-5 to TRBJ2-7, with TRBD1 matching 8 bases. Germline V gives CDR1 MNHEY, CDR2 SVGAGI. CDR3 length: 14 amino acids. The CDR3 is CASSDSDRGYEQYF. The CDR3 DNA follows: TGTGCCAGCAGTGACTCCGACAGGGGCTACGAGCAGTACTTC.

The rearrangement joins TRBV10-3 to TRBJ2-7, with unresolved D. Germline loops: CDR1 ENHRY, CDR2 SYGVKD. Trimming stripped 11 bases from V and 6 bases from J, with 23 bases between. There are 14 residues in the CDR3. The CDR3 loop is CASRWAGSSGEQYF. The CDR3 DNA reads as TGTGCCTCCCGTTGGGCAGGATCCTCGGGCGAGCAGTACTTC.

The V call is TRBV6-1, the J call TRBJ2-7; TRBD1 matches at 8 bases. CDR3 length: 12 amino acids. Looked up from germline, CDR1 is MNHNS and CDR2 is SASEGT. Trimming at V came to 11 bases and at J to 1 base, leaving 4 bases not matched to a gene. CDR3 sequence: CAARTGSYEQYF. CDR3 sequence (DNA): TGTGCCGCCCGGACAGGGTCCTACGAGCAGTACTTC.

The chain couples TRBV28 to TRBJ2-5; 8 bases align to TRBD1. CDR1 MDHEN and CDR2 SYDVKM come from the germline V gene. V trimming: 8 bases; J trimming: 5 bases; junction bases outside the gene matches: 13. The length of the CDR3 is 15 residues. The CDR3 coding sequence is TGTGCCAGCTCTCCCCCCGGACAGGGATGGGAGACCCAGTACTTC. Translation: CASSPPGQGWETQYF.

By proportion, this clone is medium-sized. The CDR3: CASSYAGLGSYEQYF. CDR3 sequence (DNA): TGTGCCAGCAGTTACGCGGGACTAGGGTCCTACGAGCAGTACTTC. The V gene is TRBV6-5, the J gene TRBJ2-7; 8 bases align to TRBD2. Per germline, CDR1 MNHEY and CDR2 SVGAGI. The CDR3 consists of 15 residues. The V gene end was trimmed by 2 bases and the J gene end by 1 base; junction bases not matched to a gene: 4.